The 9 T cell receptor beta chains below all came from one sample that was sequenced in a study of human T cells and chemical hapten exposure (dated by TCRdb to the early 2020s). The receptor library was made with 5' RACE. The data were produced on an Illumina MiSeq. TCRdb cleaned the public reads at Q25 with fastp, built clones with MiXCR and kept in-frame beta chains. Each entry merges the rows of one CDR3 protein and shows their most common DNA and genes. The sample table shows approximately 110,000 distinct CDR3 sequences, and around 20% are seen once. The ten largest account for around 2.7% of the sample. Total RNA was isolated from unfractionated whole blood collected in Tempus Blood RNA tubes. The source of these receptors is a human donor in good health.

The chain has TRBV20-1 and TRBJ2-1, with TRBD2 identical over 13 bases. V trimming: 4 bases; J trimming: 3 bases; junction bases outside the gene matches: 9. This CDR3 comprises 17 residues. Germline V gene sequence: CDR1 DFQATT, CDR2 SNEGSKA (reference sequence). The CDR3: CSAKVQLAGGNYNEQFF. CDR3 bases: TGCAGTGCTAAAGTTCAACTAGCGGGAGGGAACTACAATGAGCAGTTCTTC.

Ten or more counts support this clonotype. The chain employs TRBV20-1 and TRBJ1-2; D perhaps matches TRBD1 (5 bases). The CDR3 covers 15 residues. With 5 bases removed from V and 6 bases from J, the gap between germline ends came to 22 bases. CDR1 and CDR2 from the germline V gene are DFQATT and SNEGSKA (reference sequence). The CDR3 bases are TGCAGTGCTGGGCCCCCCGGGACGGGGCAAGATGGCTACACCTTC. Translating it yields CSAGPPGTGQDGYTF.

A few counts support this clonotype. The chain combines TRBV24-1 with TRBJ1-1; unclear D gene. The CDR3 covers 11 residues. CDR1 and CDR2 from the germline V gene are KGHDR and SFDVKD. The V and J ends lost 5 bases and 7 bases respectively, with 7 bases between them. The CDR3 DNA follows: TGTGCCACCAGTGGAGGAGGTGAAGCTTTCTTT. Translating gives CATSGGGEAFF.

This clonotype was counted a few times. The chain combines TRBV4-2 with TRBJ2-2; D not resolved. The germline V and J ends were trimmed by 0 bases and 7 bases, with 3 bases remaining between them. The CDR3 runs 12 residues. Germline V lookup: CDR1 LGHNA, CDR2 YNFKEQ. The CDR3 DNA reads TGTGCCAGCAGCCAAGACAGCGGGGAGCTGTTTTTT. This translates into CASSQDSGELFF.

This clonotype has just a few counts. V is TRBV6-1 and J is TRBJ1-1, with unresolved D. Deletions cut 3 bases from V and 10 bases from J, with 3 bases between. This CDR3 contains 9 residues. In germline, CDR1 is MNHNS, CDR2 SASEGT. In DNA form, the CDR3 reads TGTGCCAGCAGTGAGTTAGCTTTCTTT. Protein sequence: CASSELAFF.

V gene TRBV27 combines with J gene TRBJ1-5; no reliable D call. The CDR3 is 15 residues long. Per germline, CDR1 MNHEY and CDR2 SMNVEV (reference sequence). V dropped 0 bases and J dropped 2 bases, with 8 bases sitting between them. CDR3 protein: CASSLSAGGNQPQHF. In nucleotides, the CDR3 is TGTGCCAGCAGTTTATCGGCCGGCGGCAATCAGCCCCAGCATTTT.

The V and J genes are TRBV28 and TRBJ2-3, with 11 bases that match TRBD2. The V gene's germline CDR1 is MDHEN and CDR2 SYDVKM. This CDR3 is built from 14 residues. V lost 11 bases and J lost 0; bases outside the gene matches: 4. CDR3 sequence (DNA): TGTGCCGGCCGGACTAGCGGGAGCACAGATACGCAGTATTTT. Translated, it gives CAGRTSGSTDTQYF. The variable domain in full, completed from reference TRBV28 and TRBJ2-3, reads DVKVTQSSRYLVKRTGEKVFLECVQDMDHENMFWYRQDPGLGLRLIYFSYDVKMKEKGDIPEGYSVSREKKERFSLILESASTNQTSMYLCAGRTSGSTDTQYFGPGTRLTVL.

This chain connects TRBV6-5 to TRBJ2-7; D may be TRBD2 (7 bases). Germline CDR1 and CDR2: MNHEY and SVGAGI. The CDR3 contains 13 residues. Trimming took off 6 bases at V and 6 bases at J, with 15 bases between the two ends. This chain's CDR3 is CASSRVGGREQYF. The CDR3 DNA reads TGTGCCAGCAGCCGCGTCGGGGGGCGCGAGCAGTACTTC.

The CDR3 coding sequence is TGTGCCAGCAGCCAGGACAGGTCGAACACTGAAGCTTTCTTT. Amino acid sequence: CASSQDRSNTEAFF. This chain links TRBV11-3 with TRBJ1-1, with 7 positions matching TRBD1. Germline CDR1 is SGHNT and CDR2 is YENEEA. With 5 bases clipped from V and 1 base from J, the junction kept 4 bases outside the gene matches. The CDR3 runs 14 residues.